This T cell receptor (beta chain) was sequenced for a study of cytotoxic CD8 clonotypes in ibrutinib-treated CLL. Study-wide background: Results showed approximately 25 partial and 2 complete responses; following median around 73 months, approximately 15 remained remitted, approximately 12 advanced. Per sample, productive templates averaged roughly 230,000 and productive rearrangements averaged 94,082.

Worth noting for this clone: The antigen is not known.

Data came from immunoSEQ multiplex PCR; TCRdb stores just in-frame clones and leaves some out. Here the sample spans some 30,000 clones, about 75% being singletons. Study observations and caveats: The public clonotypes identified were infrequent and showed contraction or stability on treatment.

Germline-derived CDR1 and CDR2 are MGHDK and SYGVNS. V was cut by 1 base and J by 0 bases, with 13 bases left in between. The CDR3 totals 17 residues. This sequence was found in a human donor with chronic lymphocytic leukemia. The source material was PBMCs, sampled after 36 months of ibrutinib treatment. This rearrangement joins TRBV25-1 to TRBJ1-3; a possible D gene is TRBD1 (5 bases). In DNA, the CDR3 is TGTGCCAGCAGTGAATTGGGTGACAGACGCTCTGGAAACACCATATATTTT. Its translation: CASSELGDRRSGNTIYF.